This record looks at one T cell receptor beta chain sequence and its context. Antigen: not known. This sample is drawn from a study of cytomegalovirus exposure and HLA in healthy donors. This PCR relied on a set of 60 Vbeta primers and 13 Jbeta primers. Original processing notes: Approximately 12 million of tens of millions of unique TCR beta chains were shared, per a later count. TCRdb keeps only in-frame clones here, not all; method: immunoSEQ multiplex PCR. For V, J and clone size, that table is used; D and trimming come from the DNA. The data contain 95,000 to 100,000 clones, 78% of them singletons. General study results and limits: After further analysis at a later stage, 17,000 or so TCR beta sequences were associated with HLA alleles at 0.05 false discovery rate. Presence/absence analyses rested on an assumption that sequencing depth was roughly uniform across donors. Later analysis found that TCR beta chains associated with HLA were more clonally expanded than other, equally common chains.

The TCR sequence derives from a woman aged 60 to 75 in good health and CMV-seronegative. Specimen: PBMCs.

CDR3 residues: CASSLAGPLYEQYF. The CDR3 nucleotides read TGTGCCAGCAGTTTGGCAGGTCCACTCTACGAGCAGTACTTC. The J gene is TRBJ2-7, the V gene TRBV27; unclear D gene. V shed 3 bases and J shed 3 bases, with 12 bases lying between them. The CDR3 is 14 residues long. Germline V gene data show CDR1 as MNHEY and CDR2 as SMNVEV (reference sequence).